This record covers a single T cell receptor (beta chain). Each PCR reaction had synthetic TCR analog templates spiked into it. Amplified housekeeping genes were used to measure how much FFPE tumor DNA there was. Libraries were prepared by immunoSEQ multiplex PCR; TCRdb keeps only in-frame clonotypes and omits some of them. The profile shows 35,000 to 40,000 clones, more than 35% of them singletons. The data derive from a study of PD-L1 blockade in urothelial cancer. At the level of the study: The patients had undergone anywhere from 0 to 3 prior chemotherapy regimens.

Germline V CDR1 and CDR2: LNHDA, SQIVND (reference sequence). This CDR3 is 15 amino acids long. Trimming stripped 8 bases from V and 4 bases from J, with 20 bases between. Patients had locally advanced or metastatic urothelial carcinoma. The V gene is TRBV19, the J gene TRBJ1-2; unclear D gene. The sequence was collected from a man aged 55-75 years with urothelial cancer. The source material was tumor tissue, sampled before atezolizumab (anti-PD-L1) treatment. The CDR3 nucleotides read TGTGCCAGTCAGACCCGGGAGGGTGGCAGCTATGGCTACACCTTC. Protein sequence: CASQTREGGSYGYTF. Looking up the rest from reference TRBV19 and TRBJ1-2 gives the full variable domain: DGGITQSPKYLFRKEGQNVTLSCEQNLNHDAMYWYRQDPGQGLRLIYYSQIVNDFQKGDIAEGYSVSREKKESFPLTVTSAQKNPTAFYLCASQTREGGSYGYTFGSGTRLTVV.